This TCR beta chain was profiled in a study of cytomegalovirus exposure and HLA in healthy donors. In the study overall: A subsequent analysis reported that the 95 to 150 validation repertoires were produced on the same platform that had also been used for the roughly 700 first-cohort repertoires. General study points: Most TCR sequences were rare, but some public TCRs occurred in many donors. Among the CMV-associated chains, three were confirmed in vitro as specific for CMV antigens.

The CDR3 runs 16 residues. CDR1 is LGHNA, CDR2 YNFKEQ, per germline. Trimming cost V 0 bases and J 4 bases, with 15 bases left between them. Regarding this clone: The antigen is not known.

This table comes from immunoSEQ multiplex PCR, and its TCRdb copy is limited to in-frame clones, with some not included. The data contain some 69,000 clones, roughly 97% of them singletons. The chain joins TRBV4-2 to TRBJ1-1; D gene ambiguous. This sequence was found in a man aged 18 to 30 in good health and CMV-seronegative. The sequencing sample was made of PBMCs. Here the CDR3 DNA reads TGTGCCAGCAGCCAAGATTTCCGGGGATGGGGCACTGAAGCTTTCTTT. Protein sequence: CASSQDFRGWGTEAFF.